The 27 T cell receptor beta chains presented below share a single source sample, sequenced in a study of tumor-infiltrating lymphocytes in oesophageal squamous cell carcinoma. TCRdb independently ran MiXCR on the PCR reads; one entry per CDR3 protein. The sample consists of 15,000 to 20,000 distinct CDR3 sequences, approximately 43% of them appearing once. Sequencing was carried out using blood. These receptors were collected from a female donor with esophageal squamous cell carcinoma.

This rearrangement joins TRBV12-3 or TRBV12-4 to TRBJ1-1, with TRBD1 matching over 7 bases. Trimming at V came to 2 bases and at J to 4 bases, leaving 10 bases not matched to a gene. This CDR3 is 16 amino acids long. The CDR3, as DNA: TGTGCCAGCAGTTTAAGAAAGGGGGCGCGTAGCACTGAAGCTTTCTTT. Translated, it gives CASSLRKGARSTEAFF.

This clonotype was recorded many times. Since a much larger clone is just one base distant, this may be a read error. The CDR3 nucleotides read TGTGCCAGCAGCAACCCCCACGGCCTAGCGGGACGGAGAGGGGATGAGCAGTACTTC. This codes for CASSNPHGLAGRRGDEQYF. The V call is TRBV7-8, the J call TRBJ2-5; 9 positions match TRBD2. Germline V gene data show CDR1 as SGHVS and CDR2 as FQNEAQ. With V trimmed by 5 bases and J by 11 bases, 27 bases remained unmatched. This CDR3 has 19 residues.

Here the CDR3 reads CASSLREGSSYNEQFF. CDR3 nucleotide sequence: TGTGCCAGCAGCTTAAGGGAGGGGAGCTCCTACAATGAGCAGTTCTTC. The chain carries TRBV7-2 and TRBJ2-1, with 7 bases lining up with TRBD2. This CDR3 is built from 16 residues. After removal of 2 bases from V and 0 bases from J, the junction contained 4 bases not matched to a gene. CDR1 and CDR2 (germline): SGHTA, FQGNSA.

Ten or more counts support this clonotype. V gene TRBV28 combines with J gene TRBJ2-3, with D perhaps matching TRBD1 or TRBD2 (5 bases each). CDR1 and CDR2 from the germline V gene are MDHEN and SYDVKM. The CDR3 contains 16 residues. The V and J ends lost 7 bases and 0 bases respectively, with 17 bases between them. The CDR3 DNA reads as TGTGCCAGCACCTTCGGGACGGCCTCTAGCACAGATACGCAGTATTTT. Translating gives CASTFGTASSTDTQYF.

The V call is TRBV30, the J call TRBJ1-2; 9 nucleotides agree with TRBD1. The CDR3 is 11 amino acids. Trimming removed 5 bases from V and 7 bases from J; junction bases left unmatched: 2. Germline V gene data show CDR1 as GTSNPN and CDR2 as SVGIG (reference sequence). The CDR3 DNA reads as TGTGCCTGGGGGACAGGGTTTGGCTACACCTTC. Translated: CAWGTGFGYTF.

The chain employs TRBV12-3 or TRBV12-4 and TRBJ1-1, with 8 positions matching TRBD1. The length of the CDR3 is 13 residues. Losses at the gene ends were 3 bases for V and 6 bases for J; bases not matched to a gene: 3. This CDR3 reads CASSFDRGSEAFF. CDR3 bases: TGTGCCAGCAGTTTCGACAGGGGTTCTGAAGCTTTCTTT.

This clonotype was seen at least ten times. The rearrangement joins TRBV4-1 to TRBJ2-2; 10 bases are a match to TRBD1. The CDR3 length is 16 residues. J lost 7 bases, V lost 5 bases, and 10 bases had no gene match. Germline V lookup: CDR1 MGHRA, CDR2 YSYEKL. In DNA form, the CDR3 reads TGCGCCAGCAGCTCCCGGGACAGGGGATTTTACGGGGAGCTGTTTTTT. It yields the protein CASSSRDRGFYGELFF.

The V gene is TRBV7-3, the J gene TRBJ1-1; a possible D gene is TRBD1 (6 bases). The CDR3 consists of 13 residues. Trimming took 1 base from V and 5 from J, leaving 8 bases between them. CDR1 is SGHTA and CDR2 is FQGTGA in the germline V gene. CDR3 in DNA: TGTGCCAGCAGCTTAAAAGGGGGGACTGAAGCTTTCTTT. This encodes CASSLKGGTEAFF.

In its sample, this clonotype was seen many times. The chain links TRBV10-3 to TRBJ2-5; D call uncertain. Germline V lookup: CDR1 ENHRY, CDR2 SYGVKD. Trimming took 10 bases from V and 5 from J, leaving 17 bases between them. This CDR3 contains 13 residues. CDR3 sequence (DNA): TGTGCCACGGTAGACCCGGGCCGCGAGACCCAGTACTTC. Its translation: CATVDPGRETQYF.

The CDR3 here is CASSLAHLADSYNEQFF. CDR3 DNA sequence: TGTGCCAGCAGCTTAGCGCACCTAGCGGACTCCTACAATGAGCAGTTCTTC. The chain is built from TRBV7-4 and TRBJ2-1; 7 bases align to TRBD2. Trimming removed 0 bases from V and 0 bases from J; junction bases left unmatched: 5. The length of the CDR3 is 17 residues. Looked up from germline, CDR1 is SGHVT and CDR2 is SQSDAQ.

Remarks on this clonotype: One end of the junction does not line up with germline, which may come from a read error. The J gene is TRBJ2-7, the V gene TRBV20-1; D call uncertain. Looked up from germline, CDR1 is DFQATT and CDR2 is SNEGSKA (reference sequence). This CDR3 is built from 11 residues. The CDR3: CSARAPRVESF. CDR3 sequence (DNA): TGCAGTGCTAGAGCCCCCCGGGTAGAGTCCTTC.

The chain is built from TRBV7-3 and TRBJ2-1, with D possibly being TRBD2 (6 bases). V lost 2 bases and J lost 7, with 15 bases in between. The CDR3 has 15 residues. CDR1 is SGHTA, CDR2 FQGTGA, per germline. The CDR3 DNA follows: TGTGCCAGCAGCTTATATTCGGGAGAAGGGAATGAGCAGTTCTTC. Translation gives CASSLYSGEGNEQFF.

Details on this clonotype: Given the absence of the conserved phenylalanine or tryptophan at the CDR3 end, a read error is likely. No DNA is shown, since the ends of the CDR3 on it are uncertain; the CDR3 is the one TCRdb lists. The chain couples TRBV19 to TRBJ2-7. CDR1 LNHDA and CDR2 SQIVND come from the germline V gene (reference sequence). The length of the CDR3 is 15 amino acids, counting both ends. Here the CDR3 reads CASSIAQNYGYTFGS.

This clonotype appeared a few times. The chain carries TRBV12-3 or TRBV12-4 and TRBJ2-3; perhaps TRBD2 as D (7 bases). This CDR3 is 16 amino acids long. V was pared by 6 bases and J by 1 base, with 17 bases between. This chain's CDR3 is CASSTRRGAGTDTQYF. The CDR3 region has the DNA TGTGCCAGCAGCACCAGACGGGGGGCGGGCACAGATACGCAGTATTTT.

This clonotype was observed a handful of times. Mismatch with germline at one junction end may stem from a read error. The J gene is TRBJ2-1, the V gene TRBV7-2; possibly TRBD2 for D (5 bases). CDR3 length equals 17 residues. CDR1 is SGHTA and CDR2 is FQGNSA in the germline V gene. The CDR3: CASSPGSWAANTGELYF. The CDR3 nucleotides read TGTGCCAGCAGCCCAGGCAGTTGGGCAGCGAACACCGGGGAGCTGTACTTC.

A few counts support this clonotype. The chain uses TRBV11-2 and TRBJ2-7, with TRBD2 identical over 15 bases. CDR3 length: 16 residues. Germline V gene lookup returns CDR1 SGHAT and CDR2 FQNNGV. The V and J ends lost 5 bases and 1 base, in that order; junction bases with no gene match: 3. CDR3 loop: CASSPGTSGRSYEQYF. CDR3 DNA: TGTGCCAGCAGCCCCGGGACTAGCGGGAGGTCCTACGAGCAGTACTTC.

This clonotype was observed at least ten times. The chain uses TRBV6-1 and TRBJ2-3; D gene uncertain. This CDR3 spans 13 amino acids. Deletions cut 0 bases from V and 8 bases from J, with 9 bases between. Germline CDR1 is MNHNS and CDR2 is SASEGT. The CDR3 DNA follows: TGTGCCAGCAGTGAAGCAATATCGCCTACGCAGTATTTT. As protein: CASSEAISPTQYF.

This clonotype showed up just once. The rearrangement links TRBV7-2 to TRBJ2-7, with TRBD2 matching over 7 bases. The CDR3 is 14 amino acids. The germline V gene encodes CDR1 SGHTA and CDR2 FQGNSA. After removal of 5 bases from V and 7 bases from J, the junction contained 11 bases not matched to a gene. The CDR3 DNA follows: TGTGCCAGCAGCACAGTCGGACTAGTAAATGAGCAGTACTTC. Protein product: CASSTVGLVNEQYF.

This clonotype was recorded many times. A junction boundary mismatches the germline segment, possibly from a read error. The chain uses TRBV7-7 and TRBJ2-3; D unclear. The CDR3 is 13 residues long. Per the germline V gene, CDR1 is SSHAT and CDR2 is FNYEAQ (reference sequence). Here the CDR3 DNA reads TGTGCTAGCAGCTTTACTAACACAGATACGCAGTATTTT. As protein: CASSFTNTDTQYF.

This clonotype showed up just once. V is TRBV11-2 and J is TRBJ2-5; D is possibly TRBD2 (5 bases). The J call may be incorrect, as the DNA end agrees better with TRBJ2-1. The length of the CDR3 is 14 residues. The germline gives CDR1 SGHAT, CDR2 FQNNGV. CDR3 in DNA: TGTGCCAGCAGCTTAGGTGTGAGCGGCAATGAGCAGTTCTTC. Translating it yields CASSLGVSGNEQFF.

The chain combines TRBV15 with TRBJ2-5; maybe TRBD1 (5 bases). Germline V gives CDR1 LNHNV, CDR2 YYDKDF (reference sequence). Trimming removed 9 bases from V and 11 bases from J, with 19 bases in between. The CDR3 covers 12 residues. The chain's CDR3 is CATSDSINEQYF. For the CDR3, the DNA is TGTGCCACGTCCGACAGTATCAATGAGCAGTACTTC.

There are many counts of this clonotype. The chain carries TRBV6-7 and TRBJ2-7; a possible D gene is TRBD2 (5 bases). TRBV6-7 carries the ORF label, with uncertain function. The CDR3 has 16 amino acids. V lost 8 bases to trimming and J lost 3 bases, with 23 bases between them. The CDR3 protein is CASVGWAALGIYEQYF. CDR3 DNA sequence: TGTGCCAGCGTTGGGTGGGCAGCCCTCGGGATCTACGAGCAGTACTTC.

The table lists this clonotype with many counts. CDR3 residues: CASQGSSGNTIYF. CDR3 coding DNA: TGCGCCAGCCAAGGCAGTTCTGGAAACACCATATATTTT. This sequence joins TRBV5-1 and TRBJ1-3, with D hard to call. This CDR3 contains 13 residues. V was cut by 7 bases and J by 1 base, with 9 bases left in between. Germline V gene lookup returns CDR1 SGHRS and CDR2 YFSETQ.

The table lists this clonotype with many counts. This sequence joins TRBV15 and TRBJ2-7, with D possibly TRBD2 on 6 matching bases. Trimming removed 8 bases from V and 5 bases from J, with 19 bases in between. CDR1 LNHNV and CDR2 YYDKDF come from the germline V gene (reference sequence). The CDR3 extends over 14 amino acids. The CDR3 nucleotides read TGTGCCACCGCAGCTGTTTCGAGGGAGGACGAGCAGTACTTC. This translates into CATAAVSREDEQYF.

This clonotype appeared many times. The J gene is TRBJ2-1, the V gene TRBV27; D is uncertain. The germline V and J ends were trimmed by 1 base and 8 bases, with 15 bases remaining between them. Germline V lookup: CDR1 MNHEY, CDR2 SMNVEV (reference sequence). CDR3 length: 15 residues. In nucleotides, the CDR3 is TGTGCCAGCAGTTTATTTGGGATAAGCGTCGATGAGCAGTTCTTC. Amino acid sequence: CASSLFGISVDEQFF.

In its sample, this clonotype was seen a few times. The chain carries TRBV7-2 and TRBJ2-5; TRBD2 agrees at 7 bases. The J call could be wrong; TRBJ2-1 is a better fit for the DNA end. CDR1 is SGHTA and CDR2 is FQGNSA in the germline V gene. The CDR3 has 19 amino acids. CDR3 sequence: CASSFDGLWAGEPYNEQFF. Here the CDR3 DNA reads TGTGCCAGCAGCTTCGACGGCCTCTGGGCGGGAGAACCCTACAATGAGCAGTTCTTC.

About this clonotype: Lacking the conserved final phenylalanine or tryptophan, this CDR3 likely reflects a read error. The DNA is left out, because the CDR3 cannot be placed on it with certainty; the CDR3 is given as TCRdb lists it. The chain links TRBV7-2 to TRBJ2-6; the D segment call TRBD2 is taken from the table without a DNA check. Germline CDR1 and CDR2: SGHTA and FQGNSA. The CDR3 extends over 18 residues, inclusive of both ends. The CDR3 protein is CASSPGLAESYNEQFFGP.